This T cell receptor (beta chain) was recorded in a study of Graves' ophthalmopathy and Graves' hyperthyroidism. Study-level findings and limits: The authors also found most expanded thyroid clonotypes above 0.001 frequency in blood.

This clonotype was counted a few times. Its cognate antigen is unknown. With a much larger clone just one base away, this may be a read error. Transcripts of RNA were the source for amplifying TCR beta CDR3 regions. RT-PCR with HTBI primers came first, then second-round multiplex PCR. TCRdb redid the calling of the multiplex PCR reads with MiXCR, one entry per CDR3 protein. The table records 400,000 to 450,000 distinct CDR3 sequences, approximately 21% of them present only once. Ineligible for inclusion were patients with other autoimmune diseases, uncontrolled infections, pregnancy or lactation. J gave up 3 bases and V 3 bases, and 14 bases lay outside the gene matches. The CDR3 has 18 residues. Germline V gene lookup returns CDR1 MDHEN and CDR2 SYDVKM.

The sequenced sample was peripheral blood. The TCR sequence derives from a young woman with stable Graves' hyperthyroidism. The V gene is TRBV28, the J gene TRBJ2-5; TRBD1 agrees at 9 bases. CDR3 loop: CASSFPRTGATWEETQYF. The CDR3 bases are TGTGCCAGCAGTTTCCCTCGGACAGGGGCCACCTGGGAAGAGACCCAGTACTTC.